The 13 T cell receptor delta chains below all came from one sample that was sequenced in a study of gamma-delta T cells after stem cell transplantation. TCRdb redid the clone calls on the RT-PCR reads with CATT. The repertoire has roughly 3,200 delta-chain clones, about 1.8% of them found once; the top ten carry approximately 35%. Sequenced material: gamma-delta T cells. The receptors were gathered from a human donor. It is not recorded whose cells these are; they may come from a transplant donor.

Comment on this clone: A far more abundant clone sits one base away, making this likely a read error. The V call is TRDV2, the J call TRDJ1, with 9 bases aligning to TRDD3. Germline CDR1 is GEAIGNYY and CDR2 is EKD. This CDR3 region has 20 residues. V trimming: 2 bases; J trimming: 0 bases; junction bases outside the gene matches: 18. CDR3 sequence (DNA): TGTGCCTGTGACATCAATACTGGGGGACCCCGGGGCATATACACCGATAAACTCATCTTT. Translating it yields CACDINTGGPRGIYTDKLIF.

This clone occurred a few times. TCRdb's entry gives the protein of a much larger clone, which mismatches this DNA's translation at residue 3, likely from a read error; the protein reported here is translated from the DNA. The chain couples TRDV2 to TRDJ1, with 8 nucleotides matching TRDD3. Germline V gene data show CDR1 as GEAIGNYY and CDR2 as EKD. The CDR3 contains 17 residues. The CDR3 DNA is TGTGCCCGTGACACCGTTCAGGGTGGGGGATACACCGATAAACTCATCTTT. Translating it yields CARDTVQGGGYTDKLIF.

This clone was detected only a few times. A read error likely explains this, since a far larger clone differs by one base. This specimen includes other DNA sequences encoding the same CDR3. The chain recombines TRDV2 with TRDJ1, with D perhaps matching TRDD3 (5 bases). Germline-derived CDR1 and CDR2 are GEAIGNYY and EKD. There are 16 residues in the CDR3. Trimming removed 0 bases from V and 8 bases from J, with 21 bases in between. The CDR3 DNA sequence: TGTGCCTGTGACACCGTGGGTGGGGCCTCTGGTAGAAAACTCATCTTT. It codes for CACDTVGGASGRKLIF.

This clone has more than one count but fewer than ten. TCRdb has a much larger clone's protein, which differs at residue 4 from the translation of this DNA, likely because of a read error; what is shown is the protein translated from the DNA. The rearrangement links TRDV2 to TRDJ1, with D perhaps given as TRDD2 or TRDD3 (6 bases each). The germline V gene has CDR1 GEAIGNYY and CDR2 EKD. The length of the CDR3 is 17 residues. The CDR3 reads CACGTVGILPNTDKLIF. The CDR3 DNA sequence: TGTGCCTGTGGCACCGTGGGGATCCTACCTAACACCGATAAACTCATCTTT.

This clone was detected only a few times. This is likely an artifact of a read error, given a far larger clone one base away. Other DNA variants within this sample encode the same CDR3. The V gene is TRDV2, the J gene TRDJ1, with D uncertain. The germline CDR1 and CDR2 sequences are GEAIGNYY and EKD. This CDR3 is 16 amino acids long. CDR3 nucleotides: TGTGCCTGTGACACCGTCACAGCGATGAAGGCCGACAAACTCATCTTT. Amino acid sequence: CACDTVTAMKADKLIF.

For this clone: A read error is the likely source, as a far larger clone sits one nucleotide away. The gene calls are TRDV2 and TRDJ3; 10 bases are a match to TRDD3. This CDR3 is 21 amino acids long. Germline V gene lookup returns CDR1 GEAIGNYY and CDR2 EKD. CDR3 DNA: TGTTCCTGTGACACCGTGCGTACTGGGGGATCAAACTCCTGGGACACCCGACAGATGTTTTTC. Translated, it gives CSCDTVRTGGSNSWDTRQMFF.

This clone was detected a few times. A far larger clone is one nucleotide away, so this likely arose from a read error. The same CDR3 arises from other DNA sequences in this sample as well. The chain links TRDV2 to TRDJ1; TRDD3 aligns across 10 bases. The CDR3 is 20 residues long. Germline values: CDR1 GEAIGNYY, CDR2 EKD. CDR3 DNA sequence: TGTGCCTGCGACACGGTCTATGGGGGGGATACGCGGGGGGCCACCGATAAACTCATCTTT. It encodes CACDTVYGGDTRGATDKLIF.

This clone is labeled as medium-sized (0.01 to 0.1%). Other DNA sequences in this sample translate to the same CDR3. The chain employs TRDV2 and TRDJ1; the match to TRDD3 covers 7 bases. V lost 0 bases and J lost 0; bases outside the gene matches: 6. This CDR3 spans 16 amino acids. CDR1 is GEAIGNYY and CDR2 is EKD in the germline V gene. CDR3 DNA sequence: TGTGCCTGTGACACCGTGGGGGACATCGACACCGATAAACTCATCTTT. Residues: CACDTVGDIDTDKLIF.

Comments on this clone: It is likely a read error: a sequence one base away is far more abundant. Distinct nucleotide sequences in the sample also encode this CDR3. This rearrangement joins TRDV2 to TRDJ1; 7 bases match TRDD3. The CDR3 consists of 17 residues. In germline, CDR1 is GEAIGNYY, CDR2 EKD. CDR3 sequence reads: CACDTLGDRDYTDKLIF. In nucleotides, the CDR3 is TGTGCCTGCGACACCCTCGGGGATAGGGACTACACCGATAAACTCATCTTT.

As regards this clone: A far larger clone is one nucleotide away, so this likely arose from a read error. The sample contains more than one DNA sequence encoding this CDR3. The chain couples TRDV2 to TRDJ1, with 11 bases matching TRDD3. The CDR3 is 18 amino acids. V lost 4 bases to trimming and J lost 5 bases; unmatched junction nucleotides: 17. Germline V gives CDR1 GEAIGNYY, CDR2 EKD. DNA for the CDR3: TGTGCCTGTGATATACTGGGGGATAGTGGGCTAAATGATGATAAACTCATCTTT. Amino acid sequence: CACDILGDSGLNDDKLIF.

With respect to this clone: For this DNA, TCRdb reports the protein of a much larger clone, which diverges at residue 8, most likely from a read error; the protein presented here is translated directly from the DNA. The V and J genes are TRDV2 and TRDJ1, with TRDD3 matching over 10 bases. The CDR3 sequence is 19 residues long. Germline CDR1 reads GEAIGNYY; CDR2 reads EKD. Trimming took 0 bases from V and 4 from J; bases not matched to a gene: 16. CDR3 loop: CACDTGGPGDTPSGDKLIF. The CDR3 DNA follows: TGTGCCTGTGACACCGGAGGACCGGGGGATACGCCGTCTGGCGATAAACTCATCTTT.

By sample share, this clone is large. The sample has other DNA sequences that encode this CDR3 too. V is TRDV2 and J is TRDJ1; 11 nucleotides align to TRDD3. The V segment lost 3 bases and the J segment 0 bases; nucleotides outside the gene matches: 8. CDR3 length equals 17 residues. The germline V gene has CDR1 GEAIGNYY and CDR2 EKD. The CDR3 nucleotides are TGTGCCTGTGACGTACTGGGGGATAGGGAGTACACCGATAAACTCATCTTT. This gives the protein CACDVLGDREYTDKLIF.

As for this clone: One junction end does not reproduce the germline sequence, and a read error may be involved. The chain has TRDV2 and TRDJ1; 11 bases fit TRDD3. The CDR3 spans 25 residues. Looked up from germline, CDR1 is GEAIGNYY and CDR2 is EKD. As DNA, the CDR3 is TGTGCCTGTGACACCTTAAATCCTCCCATACTGGGGGATAAGGGACCAGGCCGTATGACCGATAAACCCATCTTT. It yields the protein CACDTLNPPILGDKGPGRMTDKPIF.